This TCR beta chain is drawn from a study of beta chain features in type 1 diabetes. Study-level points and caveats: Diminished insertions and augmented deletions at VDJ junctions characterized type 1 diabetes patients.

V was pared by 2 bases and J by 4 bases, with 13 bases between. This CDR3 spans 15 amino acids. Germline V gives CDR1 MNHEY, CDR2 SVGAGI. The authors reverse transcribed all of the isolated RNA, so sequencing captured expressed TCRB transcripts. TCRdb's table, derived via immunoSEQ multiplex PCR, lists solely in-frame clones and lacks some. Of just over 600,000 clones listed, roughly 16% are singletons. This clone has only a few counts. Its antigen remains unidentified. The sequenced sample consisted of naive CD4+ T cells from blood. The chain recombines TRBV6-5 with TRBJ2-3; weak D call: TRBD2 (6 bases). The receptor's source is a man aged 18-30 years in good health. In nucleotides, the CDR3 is TGTGCCAGCAGTTACGGGGTAGCGGCGCCAGATACGCAGTATTTT. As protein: CASSYGVAAPDTQYF.